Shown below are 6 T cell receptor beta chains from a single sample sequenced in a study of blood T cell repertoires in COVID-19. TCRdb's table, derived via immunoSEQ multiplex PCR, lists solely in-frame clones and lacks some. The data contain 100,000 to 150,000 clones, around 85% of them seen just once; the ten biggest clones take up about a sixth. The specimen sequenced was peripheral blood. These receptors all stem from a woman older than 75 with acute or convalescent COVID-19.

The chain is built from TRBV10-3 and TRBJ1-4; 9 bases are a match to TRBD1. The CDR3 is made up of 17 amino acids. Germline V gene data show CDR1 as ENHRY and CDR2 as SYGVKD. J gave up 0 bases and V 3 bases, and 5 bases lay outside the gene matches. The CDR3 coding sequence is TGTGCCATCAGTGAACCCGACAGGGGGGCAACTAATGAAAAACTGTTTTTT. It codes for CAISEPDRGATNEKLFF.

The CDR3 DNA sequence: TGCGCCAGCAGCTTGCCTAGCGACTACAATGAGCAGTTCTTC. Translated, it gives CASSLPSDYNEQFF. The chain uses TRBV5-1 and TRBJ2-1; D may be TRBD2 (6 bases). Deletions cut 1 base from V and 3 bases from J, with 8 bases between. CDR1 and CDR2 (germline): SGHRS, YFSETQ. The length of the CDR3 is 14 residues.

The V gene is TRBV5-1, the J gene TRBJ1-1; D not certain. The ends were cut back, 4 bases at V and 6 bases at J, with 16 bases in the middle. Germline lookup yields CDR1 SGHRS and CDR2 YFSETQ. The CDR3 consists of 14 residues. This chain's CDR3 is CASSPYSIGAEAFF. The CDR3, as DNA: TGCGCCAGCAGCCCATATAGTATCGGGGCTGAAGCTTTCTTT.

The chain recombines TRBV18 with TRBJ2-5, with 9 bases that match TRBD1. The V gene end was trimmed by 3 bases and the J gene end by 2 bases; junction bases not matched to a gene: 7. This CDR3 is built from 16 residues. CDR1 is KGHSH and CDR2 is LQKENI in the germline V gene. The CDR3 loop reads CASSPRTDRGQETQYF. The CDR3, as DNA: TGTGCCAGCTCACCTAGGACGGACAGGGGACAAGAGACCCAGTACTTC. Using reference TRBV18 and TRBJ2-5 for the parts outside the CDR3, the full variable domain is NAGVMQNPRHLVRRRGQEARLRCSPMKGHSHVYWYRQLPEEGLKFMVYLQKENIIDESGMPKERFSAEFPKEGPSILRIQQVVRGDSAAYFCASSPRTDRGQETQYFGPGTRLLVL.

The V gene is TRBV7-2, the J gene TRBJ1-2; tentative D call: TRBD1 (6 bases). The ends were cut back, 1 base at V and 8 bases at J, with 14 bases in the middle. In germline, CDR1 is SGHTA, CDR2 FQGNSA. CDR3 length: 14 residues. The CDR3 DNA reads TGTGCCAGCAGCTTAGGGGGCAGGGGTCACGGCTACACCTTC. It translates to CASSLGGRGHGYTF.

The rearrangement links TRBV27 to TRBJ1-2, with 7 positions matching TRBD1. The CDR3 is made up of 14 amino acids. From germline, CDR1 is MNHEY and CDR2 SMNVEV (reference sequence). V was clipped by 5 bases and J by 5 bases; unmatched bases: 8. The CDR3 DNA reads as TGTGCCAGCAGTCCAACGCGGGACAGTTATGGCTACACCTTC. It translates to CASSPTRDSYGYTF.